The 19 T cell receptor beta chains reported below all come from one sample, sequenced in a study of blood T cells in healthy people across ages. Using a J-beta primer mix together with a sample-barcoded 5' primer, a second PCR was run for roughly 6 to 11 cycles. TCRdb re-analysed the 5' RACE reads in MiXCR, keeping a single row per CDR3 protein. The sample lists about 780,000 distinct CDR3 sequences; about half were seen once. Material for sequencing was blood. These receptor sequences come from a man older than 75 in good health.

As concerns this clonotype: A much bigger clone sits one base away, suggesting this may be a read error. The chain links TRBV20-1 to TRBJ2-1; D is undetermined. This CDR3 is 15 amino acids long. Trimming pared 6 bases from V and 2 bases from J, leaving 17 bases between. The V gene's germline CDR1 is DFQATT and CDR2 SNEGSKA (reference sequence). The CDR3: CSASRPERAYNEQFF. The CDR3 DNA follows: TGCAGTGCCTCACGACCGGAAAGGGCCTACAATGAGCAGTTCTTC.

Details on this clonotype: A read error is likely, as this CDR3 ends without the conserved phenylalanine or tryptophan. V is TRBV7-2 and J is TRBJ2-1; 8 positions match TRBD1. V shed 4 bases, J shed 8 bases, and the junction held 10 bases outside the gene matches. Germline loops: CDR1 SGHTA, CDR2 FQGNSA. There are 15 residues in the CDR3. This chain's CDR3 is CASSSFRGRRDEQFV. The DNA of the CDR3 is TGTGCCAGCAGCTCGTTCAGGGGGCGGAGGGATGAGCAGTTCGTC.

This clonotype was seen only a few times. The V and J genes are TRBV20-1 and TRBJ2-2; D is possibly TRBD2 (5 bases). The V gene's germline CDR1 is DFQATT and CDR2 SNEGSKA (reference sequence). CDR3 size: 14 residues. V lost 3 bases, J lost 5 bases, and 13 bases lay in between. In nucleotides, the CDR3 is TGCAGTGCTAGGCCGTCTCGGGGAACCGGGGAGCTGTTTTTT. The encoded protein is CSARPSRGTGELFF.

The sample holds a few counts of this clonotype. This rearrangement joins TRBV29-1 to TRBJ2-7; D unresolved. This CDR3 contains 12 residues. Per germline, CDR1 SQVTM and CDR2 ANQGSEA. Trimming shortened V by 0 bases and J by 2 bases, and 5 bases separated the two germline ends. In nucleotides, the CDR3 is TGCAGCGTTGAAGACAGCACCTACGAGCAGTACTTC. Protein: CSVEDSTYEQYF.

V is TRBV29-1 and J is TRBJ2-7; 8 nucleotides line up with TRBD1. The V gene's germline CDR1 is SQVTM and CDR2 ANQGSEA. The CDR3 runs to 12 residues. Trimming cost V 7 bases and J 6 bases; bases outside gene matches: 8. CDR3 nucleotide sequence: TGCAGCGGATGGACAGGGAACGCCGAGCAGTACTTC. Translated: CSGWTGNAEQYF.

The chain combines TRBV6-5 with TRBJ1-2; D perhaps matches TRBD1 (5 bases). Germline V CDR1 and CDR2: MNHEY, SVGAGI. The CDR3 has 12 amino acids. Trimming stripped 10 bases from V and 4 bases from J, with 13 bases between. The CDR3 nucleotides are TGTGCCACCGGGGGGTATGGCTATGGCTACACCTTC. This encodes CATGGYGYGYTF.

The chain recombines TRBV11-1 with TRBJ2-5; perhaps TRBD1 as D (5 bases). Trimming cost V 3 bases and J 2 bases, with 13 bases left between them. The germline CDR1 and CDR2 sequences are SGHAT and FQDESV (reference sequence). The CDR3 length is 15 residues. CDR3 coding DNA: TGTGCCAGCAGCTTCTCGCAGGGTCGTCAAGAGACCCAGTACTTC. Amino acid sequence: CASSFSQGRQETQYF.

In the case of this clonotype: A much larger clone differs by one base, so this may be a read error. CDR3 protein: CSAETIDTQYF. The CDR3 nucleotides are TGCAGTGCTGAGACCATAGATACGCAGTATTTT. This sequence joins TRBV20-1 and TRBJ2-3; D gene ambiguous. CDR3 size: 11 residues. Per the germline V gene, CDR1 is DFQATT and CDR2 is SNEGSKA (reference sequence). Trimming removed 5 bases from V and 5 bases from J, with 8 bases in between.

This clonotype was counted only a few times. The chain links TRBV20-1 to TRBJ1-1; perhaps TRBD1 as D (5 bases). V lost 0 bases to trimming and J lost 6 bases, with 14 bases between them. Germline assignment: CDR1 DFQATT and CDR2 SNEGSKA (reference sequence). The CDR3 spans 14 residues. In nucleotides, the CDR3 is TGCAGTGCTAGAGATCCTCAGGGAAGGCCTGAAGCTTTCTTT. This gives the protein CSARDPQGRPEAFF.

The chain combines TRBV7-2 with TRBJ2-2; weak D call: TRBD1 (6 bases). Germline loops: CDR1 SGHTA, CDR2 FQGNSA. The V end was cut by 6 bases, the J end by 1 base, with 9 bases between. This CDR3 has 14 amino acids. CDR3 in DNA: TGTGCCAGCAGTACAGGGATGAACACCGGGGAGCTGTTTTTT. This gives the protein CASSTGMNTGELFF.

J is TRBJ2-5 and V is TRBV2, with no clear D. Between the trimmed V and J ends, which lost 1 base and 4 bases, there was a span of 10 bases. The length of the CDR3 is 14 residues. The V gene's germline CDR1 is SNHLY and CDR2 FYNNEI. DNA for the CDR3: TGTGCCAGCAGTGAAGTGGTAGTAGCAGAGACCCAGTACTTC. This codes for CASSEVVVAETQYF.

This clonotype showed up just a few times. The genes are TRBV10-3 and TRBJ2-4; D tentatively fits TRBD1 or TRBD2 (6 bases each). The end of the DNA is better explained by TRBJ2-7, so the J call may be wrong. There are 14 residues in the CDR3. Germline-derived CDR1 and CDR2 are ENHRY and SYGVKD. This CDR3 reads CAISAGTGKYEQYF. CDR3 coding DNA: TGTGCCATCAGCGCGGGAACAGGGAAGTACGAGCAGTACTTC.

The chain combines TRBV20-1 with TRBJ2-5; 9 bases are shared with TRBD2. Losses at the gene ends were 6 bases for V and 5 bases for J; bases not matched to a gene: 10. This CDR3 is built from 14 residues. Germline V gene lookup returns CDR1 DFQATT and CDR2 SNEGSKA (reference sequence). The CDR3 loop reads CSARTPAGGETQYF. The CDR3 DNA sequence: TGCAGTGCCCGAACGCCAGCGGGAGGCGAGACCCAGTACTTC.

Details on this clonotype: This sequence may be a read error, since a much larger clone differs from it by one base. The gene calls are TRBV4-2 and TRBJ2-7, with D possibly TRBD1 on 6 matching bases. V was pared by 0 bases and J by 5 bases, with 14 bases between. Looked up from germline, CDR1 is LGHNA and CDR2 is YNFKEQ. The CDR3 loop spans 15 amino acids. In DNA, the CDR3 is TGTGCCAGCAGCCAAGACGGGGTGGGGGACAACGAGCAGTACTTC. Its translation: CASSQDGVGDNEQYF.

This clonotype was counted only a few times. The genes are TRBV29-1 and TRBJ2-3, with D possibly matching TRBD2 (5 bases). The CDR3 has 13 residues. V lost 6 bases to trimming and J lost 2 bases, with 12 bases between them. Germline CDR1 is SQVTM and CDR2 is ANQGSEA. The CDR3 is CSVERLLTDTQYF. The CDR3 region has the DNA TGCAGCGTGGAGCGGTTACTCACAGATACGCAGTATTTT.

The chain uses TRBV12-3 or TRBV12-4 and TRBJ2-3, with D possibly TRBD2 on 6 matching bases. V was clipped by 7 bases and J by 0 bases, with 17 bases between them. The CDR3 spans 16 residues. The chain's CDR3 is CASTGWVAESTDTQYF. The CDR3 DNA reads as TGTGCCAGCACCGGCTGGGTAGCGGAAAGCACAGATACGCAGTATTTT.

V and J are TRBV11-2 and TRBJ2-1; 8 nucleotides align to TRBD2. V lost 3 bases to trimming and J lost 4 bases; unmatched junction nucleotides: 8. The germline V gene has CDR1 SGHAT and CDR2 FQNNGV. This CDR3 contains 16 residues. The CDR3 nucleotides read TGTGCCAGCAGCTTTGATCGTCTAGCGGGTTACAATGAGCAGTTCTTC. Translated: CASSFDRLAGYNEQFF.

This clonotype was seen a handful of times. This sequence joins TRBV25-1 and TRBJ1-4, with D perhaps TRBD1 (6 bases). The ends were cut back, 3 bases at V and 8 bases at J, with 13 bases in the middle. This CDR3 contains 14 residues. Per germline, CDR1 MGHDK and CDR2 SYGVNS. CDR3 residues: CASSDQGFREKLFF. For the CDR3, the DNA is TGTGCCAGCAGTGACCAGGGGTTTCGGGAAAAACTGTTTTTT.

J is TRBJ2-1 and V is TRBV15, with 8 bases that match TRBD1. With 6 bases clipped from V and 5 bases from J, the junction kept 9 bases outside the gene matches. CDR1 is LNHNV and CDR2 is YYDKDF in the germline V gene (reference sequence). This CDR3 spans 15 amino acids. The CDR3 reads CATSPGTGGHNEQFF. The CDR3 region has the DNA TGTGCCACCAGTCCCGGGACAGGCGGACACAATGAGCAGTTCTTC.